The T cell receptor (beta chain) described here comes from a study of cytomegalovirus exposure and HLA in healthy donors (dated by TCRdb to about 2017). Looking at the study overall: An earlier analysis of some 620 of the donors reported approximately 260 Gb of sequence data and 117 million unique TCR beta sequences obtained from about 180 million T cells. To predict cytomegalovirus infection status, the study brought together high-throughput TCR immunosequencing, statistical association of individual TCRs with disease status, and machine learning. Every repertoire in the discovery cohort had been generated on one and the same sequencing platform. Rather than using new phenotypic data, the later analysis identified candidate immune exposures from TCR beta sequences and from how often those sequences occurred across donors. The study aimed to test whether signatures of past pathogen exposure could be identified by cataloging public T cell receptors. Five DR-DQ haplotypes were treated as single units for association and clustering because of strong linkage in the cohort. The number of typed donors differed by locus: roughly 629-640 for A, B, C, DRB1 and DQB1; approximately 520 for DQA1; approximately 610 for DPA1; and around 470 for DPB1. A separate validation cohort of 90 to 150 different subjects was used in addition to the approximately 640-subject first cohort. Around 330 gigabases of sequencing data and roughly 80 million unique TCR sequences made up an early release that covered several hundred HLA-typed donors. Donor age, sex, ethnicity and CMV serostatus were collected together with the repertoire data. In a later genetic analysis, genome-wide SNP genotypes for about three fifths of the roughly 670 donors were used, and that subset was treated as a discovery cohort. Among around 400 genotyped donors of the cohort, an average of 235,054 unique TCR beta nucleotide sequences were sequenced per donor, roughly a sixth of them non-productive. To decide whether each TCR beta V gene segment behaved as functional or pseudogenic, an earlier analysis of some 540 of the donors relied on high-throughput TCR beta sequencing. Among the roughly 410 genotyped donors, about 83% belonged to the genetic ancestry cluster associated with self-reported Caucasian donors. The T cell repertoires of around 730 subjects were profiled by immunosequencing and related to cytomegalovirus serostatus. In a later analysis, previously published TCR beta repertoires from 666 donors were re-analyzed and high-resolution HLA genotyping was added so that TCR occurrence patterns could be studied. HLA typing covered class I and class II loci at four-digit resolution.

In total, roughly 710 healthy bone marrow donors made up the cohort. At the time of sampling, all cohort members were nominally healthy, though unrecorded immune exposures were likely present. The donor tested CMV seronegative and was one of the 352 seronegative cohort members. Every donor gave a peripheral blood sample, and the peripheral blood mononuclear cells from that sample were used for TCR beta sequencing. Genomic DNA was extracted from the blood cell samples with the Qiagen DNeasy Blood Extraction Kit. Library preparation used the immunoSEQ multiplex PCR assay. For the multiplex PCR, a mixture combining 60 forward primers for TCR Vbeta segments and 13 reverse primers for TCR Jbeta segments was used. The CDR3 region of rearranged TCR beta genes was amplified from genomic DNA by a multiplex PCR assay. The amplified TCR beta libraries were sequenced on the Illumina HiSeq System as 87-base-pair reads. In the authors' own workflow: A later analysis counted 75 million to 100 million unique TCR beta chains across the 666 repertoires, and approximately 11 million of these chains were shared by at least two donors. Raw reads were error-corrected and collapsed into unique sequences with a nearest-neighbor algorithm that merged closely related sequences to remove PCR and sequencing errors. To assign V, D and J gene segments, CDR3 sequences were aligned to IMGT reference sequences. Each retained sequence needed at least a six-nucleotide match to both a V gene segment and a J gene segment. A rearrangement was called productive if the CDR3 had no stop codons and remained in frame with V and J, and every other rearrangement was called non-productive. CDR3 was defined by IMGT convention, running from the second conserved V-encoded cysteine to the conserved J-encoded phenylalanine. In an earlier analysis of around 540 of the donors, sequences lacking an unambiguous match to a single V gene segment were excluded. In an earlier analysis of 450 to 700 of the donors, V segments were called functional above 56.7% productive rearrangements and were called segregating when the between-donor standard deviation exceeded 5%. To diagnose cytomegalovirus status from the catalog of TCR beta chain sequences, a statistical classification framework was built. V and J gene assignment, in a later analysis, came from comparing TCR nucleotide sequences with IMGT/GENE-DB human TR gene sequences. The TCRdist pipeline was used in a later analysis to assign CDR3 sequences and most-parsimonious VDJ recombination scenarios. In a later analysis, each TCR beta chain was defined by its CDR3 amino acid sequence together with its V-gene family, and reads without a unique V-gene family were excluded. In a later analysis, approximately 590 highly shared, low-generation-probability nucleotide sequences were removed to address suspected cross-contamination and a sequencing artifact. In a later analysis, a clonal expansion index was calculated for each public chain from normalized within-repertoire ranks of inferred template counts. A later analysis computed generation probabilities with a VDJ recombination model fitted to out-of-frame rearrangements, and checked the results against IGoR. In a later analysis, hypergeometric tests were used to score TCR-TCR, TCR-HLA and TCR-CMV co-occurrence, with a repertoire-size bias correction applied to TCR pairs. False discovery rates were estimated in a later analysis by permuting HLA or CMV assignments 20 times. In a later analysis, co-occurring TCRs were grouped using DBSCAN, and TCRdist sequence similarity was added for clustering within HLA-allele-positive subsets. For co-occurrence clustering, repertoires with fewer than 30,000 or more than 120,000 public chains were excluded, along with several repertoires with anomalous nucleotide sharing. What TCRdb holds here is the immuneACCESS table cut down to in-frame rearrangements. Part of the clones is not present; checked against another copy, under half of the missing clones reflect an unresolved V gene, and the others are unexplained. V and J calls and clone size come straight from that table; D and trimming were deduced from the DNA. Across this sample there are about 200,000 clones, with 75% to 90% seen only once. Roughly 0.33% of the sample lies in the top ten.

Broad study findings and their caveats: The classifier was reported to diagnose cytomegalovirus status with high specificity and sensitivity in both the original and validation cohorts. The presence/absence analyses assumed that sequencing depth was roughly uniform across donors, and that assumption may not be true. According to a later analysis, TCR association rates differed among HLA loci, with DRB1 alleles showing the most associated TCRs and HLA-C alleles showing the fewest. Across donors, most TCR sequences were observed very rarely, whereas some public TCRs were present in many individuals. A later analysis reported that several top co-occurrence clusters appeared linked to parvovirus B19, influenza, CMV and Epstein-Barr virus. When HLA alleles, especially DR and DQ, strongly co-occurred, attributing TCR associations to individual alleles was difficult. In a later analysis, 15,000 to 20,000 TCR beta sequences were associated with specific HLA alleles at a false discovery rate of 0.05. Broadly in line with IMGT annotations, most TCR beta V segments showed up in productive rearrangements about 90% or about 30% of the time in an earlier analysis of approximately 640 of the donors. Some IMGT-functional V segments, including TRBV6-2 and TRBV6-3, could not be distinguished by the 87-base-pair reads and were therefore excluded. For the cohort, immune exposure information was limited to CMV serostatus. This cohort had only TCR beta chains sequenced, and the lack of alpha or paired-chain data limited which features could be detected. Compared with the roughly 710-donor mean, donors in an Asian-associated ancestry cluster had fewer N-insertions in productive TCRs, according to a later genetic analysis. A later analysis found that most CMV-associated TCR beta chains appeared HLA-restricted, with HLA associations seemingly driven largely by CMV exposure. A group of highly shared sequence variants was considered likely to be a technical artifact of the sequencing pipeline. The earlier analysis of almost 600 of the donors excluded fewer than 20 rarely observed V segments, including chromosome 9 orphons, because counts were too low. A further reported finding was that TCR beta sequences accurately predicted the HLA-A and HLA-B alleles for most subjects in the first cohort. The authors suggested that the approach could potentially be extended to other disease states and immunological phenotypes. Linkage disequilibrium might explain the correlated functional status among segregating V segments, but an unknown experimental factor could not be ruled out. The study listed 150 to 200 TCR beta chains as associated with cytomegalovirus. In a later genetic analysis, a missense DCLRE1C variant was associated with V-gene and J-gene trimming of TCR beta chains, and the association was replicated in an independent cohort. In vitro tests confirmed that a few of the cytomegalovirus-associated TCR beta chains recognize cytomegalovirus antigens. Because HLA typing was unavailable for some donors at each locus, only the typed subset was used in association tests. In a later analysis, HLA-associated TCR beta chains showed more clonal expansion and lower generation probabilities than non-associated chains that were equally common.

CDR1 SQVTM and CDR2 ANQGSEA are derived from the germline V gene. Trimming removed 7 bases from V and 2 bases from J, leaving 12 bases between the germline ends. From its cysteine to its phenylalanine, the CDR3 spans 13 amino acids. CDR3 DNA only is kept here, 39 bases in frame from base 1. A remark on this clone: Its cognate antigen has yet to be identified. Base qualities are not at hand, and no much larger clone is one base apart.

The specimen sequenced was PBMCs. The V gene is TRBV29-1 and the J gene is TRBJ1-5; the D gene is perhaps TRBD1, from 5 matching bases. The sequence derives from a woman aged 25 to 45 in good health and CMV-seronegative. The DNA reads as follows: TGCAGCGCAGGGCGCGGACGCAATCAGCCCCAGCATTTT. This translates into CSAGRGRNQPQHF.